This entry features one T cell receptor beta chain sequence. The antigen is not known. This entry belongs to a study of regulatory T cells in long-lasting Graves disease. Findings and limits, study-wide: Persistent patients shared more public clonotypes (under 3,000) than newly diagnosed patients (approximately 1,000).

Time point noted: newly diagnosed GD, antithyroid drugs for less than 3 months. PBMC-derived RNA was used for the TCR library. Sequencing libraries for TCR beta were prepared with iRepertoire HTBI primers and Arm-PCR of CDR3 regions. A single record per CDR3 protein comes from TCRdb applying MiXCR to the multiplex PCR reads. Of over 500,000 distinct CDR3 sequences in the sample, 15% to 20% were seen once. These records were also assigned to another study, of T cells in Graves' hyperthyroidism and ophthalmopathy.

The receptor comes from a man younger than 30 with Graves disease. Sequencing used peripheral blood mononuclear cells (PBMCs), obtained at new diagnosis, from a patient treated with antithyroid drugs.

The CDR3 bases are TGTGCCAGCAGTTCCCTAGCGGGAGTGCCTGATACGCAGTATTTT. It translates to CASSSLAGVPDTQYF. The chain employs TRBV3-1 and TRBJ2-3; 10 bases align to TRBD2. The CDR3 is 15 amino acids. In germline, CDR1 is LGHDT, CDR2 YNNKEL (reference sequence). The V and J ends lost 6 bases and 6 bases, in that order; junction bases with no gene match: 9.